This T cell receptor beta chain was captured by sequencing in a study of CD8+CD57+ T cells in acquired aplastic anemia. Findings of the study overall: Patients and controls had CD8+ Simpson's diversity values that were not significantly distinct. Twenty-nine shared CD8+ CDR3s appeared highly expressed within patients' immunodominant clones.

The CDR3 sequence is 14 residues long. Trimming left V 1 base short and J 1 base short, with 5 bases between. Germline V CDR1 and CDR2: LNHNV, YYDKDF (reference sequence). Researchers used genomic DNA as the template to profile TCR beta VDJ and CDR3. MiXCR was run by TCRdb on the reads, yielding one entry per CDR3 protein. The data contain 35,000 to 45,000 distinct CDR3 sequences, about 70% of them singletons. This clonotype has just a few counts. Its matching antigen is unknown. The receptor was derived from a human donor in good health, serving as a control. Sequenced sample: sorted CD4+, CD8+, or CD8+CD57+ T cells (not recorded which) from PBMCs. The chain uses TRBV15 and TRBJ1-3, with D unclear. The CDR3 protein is CATSRGGSGNTIYF. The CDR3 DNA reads TGTGCCACCAGCAGAGGCGGGTCTGGAAACACCATATATTTT.